This T cell receptor beta chain was observed in a study of response to subunit inactivated influenza vaccine. Of note for this clonotype: Its matching antigen is unknown.

Study results and limitations: Seasonal influenza vaccination, on each occasion, was suggested by the authors to recruit few new T cells.

Using its own MiXCR run on the RT-PCR reads, TCRdb lists one record per CDR3 protein. This sample carries some 520,000 distinct CDR3 sequences, about 15% of them seen once, and the ten largest clones take around 3%. The CDR3 runs 13 residues. Between the trimmed V and J ends, which lost 1 base and 1 base, there was a span of 5 bases. Looked up from germline, CDR1 is DFQATT and CDR2 is SNEGSKA (reference sequence). The sequencing used CD4+ T cells sorted from PBMCs, collected roughly 24 months after vaccination. This TCR was recovered from a man aged 50-75 years who received an inactivated influenza vaccine. The rearrangement links TRBV20-1 to TRBJ2-4; D is uncertain. The CDR3 DNA follows: TGCAGTGCTAGAGTCAGGGCCAAAAACATTCAGTACTTC. Its translation is CSARVRAKNIQYF.